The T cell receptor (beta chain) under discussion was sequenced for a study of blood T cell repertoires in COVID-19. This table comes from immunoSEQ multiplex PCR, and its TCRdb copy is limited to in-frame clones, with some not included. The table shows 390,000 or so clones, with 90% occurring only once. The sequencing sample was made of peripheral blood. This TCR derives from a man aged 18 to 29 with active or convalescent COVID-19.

The CDR3 sequence: CASSFLAGGPSYNEQFF. CDR3 bases: TGCGCCAGCAGCTTTCTAGCGGGGGGGCCTTCCTACAATGAGCAGTTCTTC. The rearrangement joins TRBV5-1 to TRBJ2-1, with TRBD2 identical over 12 bases. The germline gives CDR1 SGHRS, CDR2 YFSETQ. V was clipped by 2 bases and J by 1 base; unmatched bases: 4. This CDR3 contains 17 residues.